This TCR beta chain was recorded in a study of blood T cell repertoires in COVID-19. Looked up from germline, CDR1 is KGHSH and CDR2 is LQKENI. V was pared by 1 base and J by 5 bases, with 18 bases of the junction left unmatched. The CDR3 has 20 amino acids. As handled by the study authors: Scientists estimated how many nucleated cells there were by amplifying reference gene primers. The table came from immunoSEQ multiplex PCR; TCRdb's copy has only in-frame clones and leaves some out. That table supplies the V and J calls and clone size; D and trimming were determined from the DNA. Found here are hundreds of thousands of clones, around nine tenths of them singletons; the top ten hold about 9.4%.

This rearrangement joins TRBV18 to TRBJ2-2, with 8 positions matching TRBD1. Sample: PBMCs or T cells enriched from blood (not recorded which). The origin of this receptor is a woman in her 50s who had recovered from COVID-19. CDR3: CASSPLTTGTGSRRTGELFF. Written as DNA, the CDR3 is TGTGCCAGCTCACCACTAACAACCGGGACAGGATCAAGGAGGACCGGGGAGCTGTTTTTT.